The entry below describes one TCR beta chain. Its antigen is as yet unknown. The CDR3 loop spans 13 amino acids. Trimming at V came to 7 bases and at J to 4 bases, leaving 6 bases not matched to a gene. Germline V gene lookup returns CDR1 MDHEN and CDR2 SYDVKM. The record originates from a study of cytomegalovirus exposure and HLA in healthy donors. The data were produced by immunoSEQ multiplex PCR, yet TCRdb's version contains in-frame clones alone and is incomplete. The table records 59,000 or so clones, roughly nine tenths of them present only once. Notes on the study in general: Rare TCR sequences predominated, though certain public TCRs were found in many donors.

This sequence was found in a woman under 30 in good health and CMV-seronegative. The sequenced sample was PBMCs. The V call is TRBV28, the J call TRBJ2-5; TRBD2 aligns across 7 bases. CDR3 coding DNA: TGTGCCAGCACCTTGCGGGAGAGAGAGACCCAGTACTTC. This gives the protein CASTLRERETQYF.